A single sample is the source of the 13 T cell receptor beta chains below, sequenced in a study of cytomegalovirus exposure and HLA in healthy donors. The study ran its PCR with 60 Vbeta and 13 Jbeta primers. The assay was immunoSEQ multiplex PCR, and TCRdb's table has in-frame clones only and misses some. Of roughly 160,000 clones in the sample, 73% were seen once. The sample consisted of PBMCs. All receptors derive from a young woman in good health and CMV-seropositive.

V usage is TRBV2 and J usage is TRBJ1-2, with 8 nucleotides matching TRBD1. There are 14 residues in the CDR3. V trimming: 1 base; J trimming: 7 bases; junction bases outside the gene matches: 5. Looked up from germline, CDR1 is SNHLY and CDR2 is FYNNEI. The CDR3 region is CASSEDRGLIGYTF. The DNA for the CDR3 is TGTGCCAGCAGTGAAGACAGGGGGTTGATTGGCTACACCTTC.

The rearrangement uses TRBV14 and TRBJ2-7; 7 positions agree with TRBD1. The germline gives CDR1 SGHDN, CDR2 FVKESK. The CDR3 contains 14 residues. Trimming removed 3 bases from V and 2 bases from J; junction bases left unmatched: 4. CDR3 sequence reads: CASSQYRGAYEQYF. The CDR3 DNA reads as TGTGCCAGCAGCCAGTACAGGGGCGCCTACGAGCAGTACTTC.

The V call is TRBV2, the J call TRBJ2-5, with TRBD1 identical over 7 bases. Germline CDR1 and CDR2: SNHLY and FYNNEI. Losses at the gene ends were 4 bases for V and 14 bases for J; bases not matched to a gene: 7. The CDR3 spans 11 residues. The CDR3 protein is CASSGGQSSYF. CDR3 sequence (DNA): TGTGCCAGCAGTGGGGGACAGTCCTCCTACTTC.

J is TRBJ1-2 and V is TRBV30, with TRBD1 identical over 9 bases. Per the germline V gene, CDR1 is GTSNPN and CDR2 is SVGIG (reference sequence). Unmatched junction bases numbered 8, after V lost 7 bases and J lost 8 bases. This CDR3 comprises 12 residues. This CDR3 is CAYTGTGTGYTF. Here the CDR3 DNA reads TGTGCCTATACCGGGACAGGGACAGGCTACACCTTC. The full variable domain, with the rest looked up from reference TRBV30 and TRBJ1-2, is SQTIHQWPATLVQPVGSPLSLECTVEGTSNPNLYWYRQAAGRGLQLLFYSVGIGQISSEVPQNLSASRPQDRQFILSSKKLLLSDSGFYLCAYTGTGTGYTFGSGTRLTVV.

V usage is TRBV6-5 and J usage is TRBJ1-1; weak D call: TRBD1 (5 bases). The germline gives CDR1 MNHEY, CDR2 SVGAGI. V dropped 0 bases and J dropped 5 bases, with 13 bases sitting between them. This CDR3 has 15 residues. As DNA, the CDR3 is TGTGCCAGCAGTTACTCGATAGGGGCCGGGACTGAAGCTTTCTTT. It translates to CASSYSIGAGTEAFF.

The chain is built from TRBV14 and TRBJ1-4, with D tentatively TRBD1 (6 bases). The germline CDR1 and CDR2 sequences are SGHDN and FVKESK. V was clipped by 4 bases and J by 0 bases, with 12 bases between them. CDR3 length: 16 amino acids. CDR3 DNA: TGTGCCAGCAGCCGCCGAGGGGGATCAACTAATGAAAAACTGTTTTTT. It specifies CASSRRGGSTNEKLFF.

Here the CDR3 DNA reads TGTGCCAGCCAAATAGCGGGGAGCTCCTACAATGAGCAGTTCTTC. Translated: CASQIAGSSYNEQFF. The chain has TRBV2 and TRBJ2-1; TRBD2 aligns across 8 bases. Germline CDR1 reads SNHLY; CDR2 reads FYNNEI. This CDR3 region has 15 residues. Trimming cost V 8 bases and J 0 bases; bases outside gene matches: 6.

The CDR3 DNA follows: TGTGCCAGCAGTTACCAGGGACTAGCTTACGAGCAGTACTTC. Its translation is CASSYQGLAYEQYF. This chain uses TRBV6-6 with TRBJ2-7; the match to TRBD2 covers 9 bases. The CDR3 spans 14 residues. The V gene end was trimmed by 2 bases and the J gene end by 4 bases; junction bases not matched to a gene: 3. Germline V lookup: CDR1 MNHNY, CDR2 SVGAGI (reference sequence).

The J gene is TRBJ2-1, the V gene TRBV7-2, with no clear D. CDR1 and CDR2 (germline): SGHTA, FQGNSA. The CDR3 is 17 residues long. V dropped 1 base and J dropped 4 bases, with 17 bases sitting between them. The CDR3 DNA reads as TGTGCCAGCAGCTTAGGGCCTCACGTCCCCCCTTACAATGAGCAGTTCTTC. Its protein product is CASSLGPHVPPYNEQFF.

The gene calls are TRBV5-4 and TRBJ2-3; 8 nucleotides match TRBD2. CDR3 length equals 15 residues. Trimming cost V 0 bases and J 5 bases; bases outside gene matches: 5. Germline CDR1 is SGHNT and CDR2 is YYREEE (reference sequence). The DNA of the CDR3 is TGTGCCAGCAGCTTGGGGGGACTAGGGGAAGATACGCAGTATTTT. It is translated as CASSLGGLGEDTQYF.

The chain has TRBV30 and TRBJ2-7; D perhaps matches TRBD2 (6 bases). Between the trimmed V and J ends, which lost 2 bases and 6 bases, there was a span of 23 bases. The germline CDR1 and CDR2 sequences are GTSNPN and SVGIG (reference sequence). This CDR3 has 16 amino acids. The CDR3 reads CAWSLSLGGDRGEQYF. CDR3 DNA sequence: TGTGCCTGGAGTTTATCCCTCGGAGGGGACCGGGGCGAGCAGTACTTC.

This clone was detected only once. The J gene is TRBJ1-6, the V gene TRBV9; 7 bases agree with TRBD1. V dropped 0 bases and J dropped 7; count of bases not matched to a gene: 4. The CDR3 runs to 15 residues. Germline CDR1 and CDR2: SGDLS and YYNGEE. The CDR3 bases are TGTGCCAGCAGCGTAGGACAGGGAGACAATTCACCCCTCCACTTT. Its protein product is CASSVGQGDNSPLHF.

The rearrangement uses TRBV27 and TRBJ2-4; D is ambiguous. The CDR3 contains 13 residues. The V end was cut by 3 bases, the J end by 9 bases, with 12 bases between. Germline V gene sequence: CDR1 MNHEY, CDR2 SMNVEV (reference sequence). The CDR3 sequence is CASSFGQHRIQYF. The CDR3 nucleotides are TGTGCCAGCAGTTTTGGGCAGCATCGCATTCAGTACTTC.